Listed here is a single T cell receptor beta chain. Its antigen is not known. The source of the sample is a study of cytomegalovirus exposure and HLA in healthy donors. For the study at large: The study's early data release held around 85 million unique TCRs from HLA-typed donors. Within the Caucasian-associated ancestry cluster were 81% of the approximately 400 genotyped donors.

Both 60 Vbeta primers and 13 Jbeta primers went into the PCR. The assay was immunoSEQ multiplex PCR, and TCRdb's table has in-frame clones only and misses some. The table records 90,000 to 140,000 clones, around 75% of them present only once. The donors, nominally healthy at sampling, likely had unrecorded immune exposures. In germline, CDR1 is SGHTA, CDR2 FQGNSA. V lost 4 bases to trimming and J lost 5 bases; unmatched junction nucleotides: 6. The CDR3 runs to 16 residues. Study results and limitations: Per published reports, the classifier diagnosed cytomegalovirus status with high specificity and sensitivity.

The rearrangement uses TRBV7-2 and TRBJ2-3, with 13 bases that match TRBD2. The sequence was obtained from a man under 40 in good health and CMV-seropositive. Sequenced sample: PBMCs. The CDR3 loop reads CASSSTSGGLRDTQYF. In nucleotides, the CDR3 is TGTGCCAGCAGCTCGACTAGCGGGGGGCTGAGAGATACGCAGTATTTT.